Following are 18 T cell receptor beta chains from one sample sequenced in a study of cytomegalovirus exposure and HLA in healthy donors. The assay was immunoSEQ multiplex PCR, and TCRdb's table has in-frame clones only and misses some. The table has about 200,000 clones, 80% to 90% seen once. The sequenced sample consisted of PBMCs. Receptors were obtained from a woman aged 25-40 years in good health and CMV-seropositive.

The rearrangement joins TRBV19 to TRBJ2-1; possibly TRBD2 for D (6 bases). The germline CDR1 and CDR2 sequences are LNHDA and SQIVND (reference sequence). Trimming cost V 3 bases and J 7 bases, with 7 bases left between them. The CDR3 is 12 residues long. DNA for the CDR3: TGTGCCAGTAGTATCGGGGGAAATGAGCAGTTCTTC. Translation: CASSIGGNEQFF.

The chain uses TRBV11-1 and TRBJ2-7; TRBD1 might be the D (6 bases). Trimming shortened V by 5 bases and J by 0 bases, and 14 bases separated the two germline ends. Per the germline V gene, CDR1 is SGHAT and CDR2 is FQDESV (reference sequence). The CDR3 has 15 amino acids. The chain's CDR3 is CASSQPTGYSYEQYF. The CDR3, as DNA: TGTGCCAGCAGCCAACCGACAGGTTACTCCTACGAGCAGTACTTC.

V and J are TRBV6-5 and TRBJ2-3, with 7 bases lining up with TRBD1. The germline V gene encodes CDR1 MNHEY and CDR2 SVGAGI. The CDR3 extends over 13 amino acids. Trimming at V came to 9 bases and at J to 11 bases, leaving 14 bases not matched to a gene. CDR3 DNA sequence: TGTGCCAGTCATCCCGATACAGGGGTTAGGCAGTATTTT. Translated, it gives CASHPDTGVRQYF.

The chain combines TRBV6-5 with TRBJ2-7; D is undetermined. The length of the CDR3 is 14 residues. V was cut by 7 bases and J by 0 bases, with 13 bases left in between. The germline V gene has CDR1 MNHEY and CDR2 SVGAGI. In DNA form, the CDR3 reads TGTGCCAGCACCCCTTACAGAGACTCCTACGAGCAGTACTTC. Encoded protein: CASTPYRDSYEQYF.

This sequence joins TRBV5-6 and TRBJ1-2; 9 bases fit TRBD1. Germline trimming cut 4 bases from V and 8 bases from J; bases unmatched to any gene: 3. CDR3 length: 12 amino acids. CDR1 is SGHDT and CDR2 is YYEEEE in the germline V gene. In nucleotides, the CDR3 is TGTGCCAGCAGCCGGGACAGGGACGGCTACACCTTC. Encoded protein: CASSRDRDGYTF.

V usage is TRBV28 and J usage is TRBJ1-2, with a weak D call TRBD1 (6 bases). The length of the CDR3 is 14 residues. CDR1 and CDR2 (germline): MDHEN, SYDVKM. V lost 5 bases, J lost 4 bases, and 14 bases lay in between. In nucleotides, the CDR3 is TGTGCCAGCAGTCTGTACAGGGATACCTATGGCTACACCTTC. This gives the protein CASSLYRDTYGYTF.

The chain couples TRBV29-1 to TRBJ2-5; D is unclear. The germline V gene has CDR1 SQVTM and CDR2 ANQGSEA. The CDR3 totals 16 residues. The V end lost 5 bases, the J end lost 4 bases, and 23 bases lay between the germline ends. The CDR3 spells CSVRSGRRRSGETQYF. As DNA, the CDR3 is TGCAGCGTTAGGTCCGGTCGGCGGCGATCGGGAGAGACCCAGTACTTC.

The chain uses TRBV4-2 and TRBJ2-1; D perhaps matches TRBD2 (5 bases). This CDR3 contains 15 residues. Per the germline V gene, CDR1 is LGHNA and CDR2 is YNFKEQ. V shed 0 bases and J shed 6 bases, with 12 bases lying between them. The DNA for the CDR3 is TGTGCCAGCAGCCAAGAGGATTGGGAGTCCAATGAGCAGTTCTTC. This sequence encodes CASSQEDWESNEQFF.

A few counts support this clone. The V and J genes are TRBV18 and TRBJ2-1; D possibly corresponds to TRBD2 (6 bases). The CDR3 runs 12 residues. From germline, CDR1 is KGHSH and CDR2 LQKENI. The V gene lost 4 bases and the J gene lost 7 bases, with 8 bases spanning the gap. The CDR3 bases are TGTGCCAGCTCACAAGGAGGGAATGAGCAGTTCTTC. This translates into CASSQGGNEQFF.

In regard to this clone: The junction shows a germline mismatch at one end, possibly a read error. This chain links TRBV7-2 with TRBJ1-2; D might be TRBD1 (5 bases). This CDR3 region has 16 residues. The germline V gene has CDR1 SGHTA and CDR2 FQGNSA. The CDR3 nucleotides read TGTGCCACCAGCTCCATGGGGCAGAAAATTAACTATGGCTACACCTTC. This translates into CATSSMGQKINYGYTF.

This chain connects TRBV6-6 to TRBJ2-2; D not certain. Germline values: CDR1 MNHNY, CDR2 SVGAGI (reference sequence). The CDR3 length is 14 residues. Between the trimmed V and J ends, which lost 8 bases and 0 bases, there was a span of 10 bases. Here the CDR3 DNA reads TGTGCCAGCGGATACGGAGCGAACACCGGGGAGCTGTTTTTT. Its protein is CASGYGANTGELFF.

V is TRBV13 and J is TRBJ2-7; D perhaps matches TRBD1 (6 bases). This CDR3 has 15 residues. Germline-derived CDR1 and CDR2 are PRHDT and FYEKMQ (reference sequence). V was shortened by 2 bases and J by 2 bases, with 13 bases between the two germline ends. This CDR3 is CASSLSGDRTYEQYF. The CDR3 DNA is TGTGCCAGCAGCTTATCCGGAGACAGGACCTACGAGCAGTACTTC.

This clone was recorded only once. The chain joins TRBV5-4 to TRBJ2-5; TRBD1 matches at 7 bases. The CDR3 has 15 residues. Trimming at V came to 3 bases and at J to 5 bases, leaving 10 bases not matched to a gene. Looked up from germline, CDR1 is SGHNT and CDR2 is YYREEE (reference sequence). In DNA, the CDR3 is TGTGCCAGCAGCTCCAAGGGGGCCGCCTTGGAGACCCAGTACTTC. It codes for CASSSKGAALETQYF.

The V gene is TRBV27, the J gene TRBJ2-1; TRBD2 aligns across 8 bases. CDR3 size: 16 residues. V lost 3 bases and J lost 6; bases outside the gene matches: 10. CDR1 is MNHEY and CDR2 is SMNVEV in the germline V gene (reference sequence). The CDR3 DNA is TGTGCCAGCAGTTTCTTACCCGGGACTAGTGGCAATGAGCAGTTCTTC. Protein: CASSFLPGTSGNEQFF.

The CDR3 bases are TGTGCCAGCAGTGACCGGAGCGGGGTCGAAACTTTCTTT. Protein sequence: CASSDRSGVETFF. The chain employs TRBV6-4 and TRBJ1-1; no firm D call. V was pared by 2 bases and J by 12 bases, with 16 bases between. The CDR3 covers 13 residues. From germline, CDR1 is MRHNA and CDR2 SNTAGT.

This clone was counted only a few times. This CDR3 is CASSQDGSRDTQYF. The CDR3 region has the DNA TGTGCCAGCAGCCAAGATGGGTCTAGAGATACGCAGTATTTT. The chain has TRBV4-2 and TRBJ2-3; D unresolved. In germline, CDR1 is LGHNA, CDR2 YNFKEQ. This CDR3 has 14 residues. V lost 0 bases and J lost 5, with 9 bases in between.

The V gene is TRBV10-3, the J gene TRBJ2-7; 10 bases map to TRBD2. The germline CDR1 and CDR2 sequences are ENHRY and SYGVKD. Trimming at V came to 8 bases and at J to 4 bases, leaving 5 bases not matched to a gene. This CDR3 region has 13 residues. CDR3 coding DNA: TGTGCCATCGCCACTAGCGGGACTTACGAGCAGTACTTC. Its translation: CAIATSGTYEQYF.

V gene TRBV29-1 combines with J gene TRBJ2-7, with D possibly TRBD2 on 6 matching bases. V lost 4 bases to trimming and J lost 0 bases, with 10 bases between them. CDR1 and CDR2 from the germline V gene are SQVTM and ANQGSEA. The CDR3 is 13 amino acids. In DNA form, the CDR3 reads TGCAGCGTTGGGAGGGGTACCTCCTACGAGCAGTACTTC. Translated: CSVGRGTSYEQYF.